The clone carrying this TCR beta chain was recorded at least ten times. This sample was included in a study of regulatory T cells in long-lasting Graves disease. About the study: Persistent cases were those of Graves' disease that involved over 5 years of antithyroid drugs with positive TSH receptor antibodies.

Germline lookup yields CDR1 SEHNR and CDR2 FQNEAQ (reference sequence). V gave up 1 base and J gave up 10 bases; unmatched junction bases: 13. CDR3 length equals 15 residues. Relying on iRepertoire HTBI primers and Arm-PCR of CDR3 regions, the team built TCR beta libraries. TCRdb processed the multiplex PCR reads anew with MiXCR; each CDR3 protein has one entry. The top ten hold just over 55% of the sample, which has 310,000 or so distinct CDR3 sequences, 20% to 25% seen once. Time point described: persistent/refractory GD, antithyroid drugs over 5 years with positive TRAb. There was RNA extracted from PBMCs, and the TCR library was made from it. In this cohort, patients came from an endocrinology department located in Xi'an, China.

V usage is TRBV7-9 and J usage is TRBJ2-7; 7 nucleotides match TRBD1. The sequence was obtained from a female donor with Graves disease. Sequenced material: peripheral blood mononuclear cells (PBMCs), taken when the disease was refractory, from a patient treated with antithyroid drugs. DNA of the CDR3: TGTGCCAGCAGCTTAGGAGTGCGACAGGGTGGACCCCAGTACTTC. It codes for CASSLGVRQGGPQYF.